This T cell receptor (beta chain) was obtained from a study of graft-versus-host responses after intestinal transplantation. Profiling relied on immunoSEQ multiplex PCR, and the TCRdb table lists in-frame clones only, not all of them. The table shows more than 95,000 clones, with approximately 94% occurring only once. V lost 5 bases, J lost 6 bases, and 13 bases lay in between. This CDR3 has 13 amino acids. CDR1 and CDR2 from the germline V gene are SEHNR and FQNEAQ (reference sequence). Points on this clone: The antigen remains undetermined.

The receptor comes from a human donor who received an intestinal transplant. The genes are TRBV7-9 and TRBJ1-2; tentative D call: TRBD1 (6 bases). Sequenced here: unstimulated CD8+ T cells sorted from spleen or lymph node cells, sampled before intestinal transplant. The CDR3 loop reads CASSPGGGHGYTF. The CDR3 nucleotides are TGTGCCAGCAGCCCCGGCGGGGGCCATGGCTACACCTTC.